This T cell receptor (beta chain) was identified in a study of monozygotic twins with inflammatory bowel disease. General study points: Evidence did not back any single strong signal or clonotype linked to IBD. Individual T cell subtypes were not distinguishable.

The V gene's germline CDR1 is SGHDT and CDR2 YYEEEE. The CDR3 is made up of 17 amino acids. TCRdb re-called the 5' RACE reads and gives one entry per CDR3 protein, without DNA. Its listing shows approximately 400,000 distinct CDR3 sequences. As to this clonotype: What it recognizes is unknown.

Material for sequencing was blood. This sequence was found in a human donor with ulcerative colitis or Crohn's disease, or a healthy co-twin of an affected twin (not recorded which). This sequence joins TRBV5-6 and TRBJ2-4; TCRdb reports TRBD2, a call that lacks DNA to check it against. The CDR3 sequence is CASSSRGGGPSKNIQYF.